The clone carrying this T cell receptor (beta chain) came up many times. The antigen remains unidentified. The data derive from a study of CD8 T cells in ankylosing spondylitis. CDR3 length: 13 amino acids. Per the germline V gene, CDR1 is SGHTA and CDR2 is FQGNSA. Trimming cost V 3 bases and J 9 bases, with 13 bases left between them. Study-level results: Prior work had noted some motif variants in reactive arthritis blood and synovial fluid. Disease-linked clones were found to be CD8+ and relatively rare in peripheral blood. A motif of 7 to 9 highly homologous TCR beta variants was seen as apparently characteristic of ankylosing spondylitis blood.

TCRdb processed the 5' RACE reads anew with MiXCR; each CDR3 protein has one entry. Of some 840,000 distinct CDR3 sequences listed, about an eighth are singletons. The material sequenced was blood, either unsorted or a sorted T cell fraction (not recorded which). The rearrangement uses TRBV7-2 and TRBJ2-3; D may be TRBD1 or TRBD2 (5 bases each). This TCR was sampled from a male donor with ankylosing spondylitis. CDR3 in DNA: TGTGCCAGCAGCTTGTACGGGACGGCGACGCAGTATTTT. Its protein product is CASSLYGTATQYF.